This T cell receptor (beta chain) was retrieved from a study of patients and donors after allogeneic stem cell transplantation. The V segment lost 3 bases and the J segment 7 bases; nucleotides outside the gene matches: 13. The CDR3 has 16 amino acids. In germline, CDR1 is SGDLS, CDR2 YYNGEE. TCRdb ran MiXCR on the RT-PCR reads and lists one entry per CDR3 protein. Among about a million distinct CDR3 sequences listed, under 20% were seen once. Sequencing was done on a sample of blood, either unsorted or a sorted T cell fraction (not recorded which). The V call is TRBV9, the J call TRBJ2-1; 7 bases map to TRBD1. This TCR derives from a human donor who was either an allogeneic HSCT recipient or a stem cell or donor lymphocyte infusion donor (not recorded which). It is not recorded whose cells these are; they may come from a transplant donor. In nucleotides, the CDR3 is TGTGCCAGCAGCGCCGGACAGGCACTTAAATCGAATGAGCAGTTCTTC. Its protein product is CASSAGQALKSNEQFF.